The next 27 T cell receptor beta chains were all read from a single sample in a study of T cells in Graves' hyperthyroidism and ophthalmopathy. The CDR3 regions of TCR beta were amplified from RNA transcripts. The primer set for the first-round RT-PCR of the TCR CDR3 was HTBI. Each CDR3 protein gets one entry after TCRdb re-called the multiplex PCR reads with MiXCR. The sample yields fewer than 600,000 distinct CDR3 sequences, 11% to 15% seen once. The specimen was blood. Receptors were obtained from a woman in her forties with Graves' hyperthyroidism.

In its sample, this clonotype was seen many times. V is TRBV28 and J is TRBJ2-5; maybe TRBD2 (5 bases). V shed 7 bases and J shed 5 bases, with 14 bases lying between them. From germline, CDR1 is MDHEN and CDR2 SYDVKM. The CDR3 consists of 13 residues. CDR3 sequence: CASTIRGVETQYF. The CDR3 nucleotides are TGTGCCAGCACCATCCGGGGAGTTGAGACCCAGTACTTC.

The chain couples TRBV7-3 to TRBJ2-6; D possibly corresponds to TRBD2 (6 bases). This CDR3 spans 17 amino acids. The V gene's germline CDR1 is SGHTA and CDR2 FQGTGA. V lost 0 bases to trimming and J lost 3 bases, with 12 bases between them. CDR3 region: CASSLTGGAGGANVLTF. The CDR3 DNA follows: TGTGCCAGCAGCTTAACGGGCGGGGCTGGTGGGGCCAACGTCCTGACTTTC.

This clonotype was found a few times. Written as DNA, the CDR3 is TGTGCCATCAGTGAGTCTGGACGCACCGGGGAGCTGTTTTTT. Translation: CAISESGRTGELFF. This chain joins TRBV10-3 and TRBJ2-2; no clear D gene. V gave up 0 bases and J gave up 4 bases, with 6 bases separating them. This CDR3 is 14 amino acids long. Germline V gene data show CDR1 as ENHRY and CDR2 as SYGVKD.

The chain uses TRBV19 and TRBJ2-1, with a weak D call TRBD2 (6 bases). This CDR3 is built from 15 residues. The ends were cut back, 9 bases at V and 7 bases at J, with 22 bases in the middle. Looked up from germline, CDR1 is LNHDA and CDR2 is SQIVND (reference sequence). CDR3 region: CASTPTARRGNEQFF. The CDR3 DNA sequence: TGTGCCAGCACTCCAACCGCAAGGAGGGGAAATGAGCAGTTCTTC.

This clonotype was observed at least ten times. The V and J genes are TRBV7-8 and TRBJ1-1, with TRBD1 matching over 7 bases. Germline V gene data show CDR1 as SGHVS and CDR2 as FQNEAQ. This CDR3 has 16 residues. With 4 bases clipped from V and 5 bases from J, the junction kept 13 bases outside the gene matches. CDR3 bases: TGTGCCAGCAGCTCCCACGGGGGGACAGTCAGTACTGAAGCTTTCTTT. Protein product: CASSSHGGTVSTEAFF.

A few counts support this clonotype. As the CDR3 is not closed by the conserved phenylalanine or tryptophan, this likely results from a read error. V gene TRBV12-3 or TRBV12-4 combines with J gene TRBJ1-1; D remains unclear. Deletions cut 3 bases from V and 0 bases from J, with 8 bases between. The CDR3 is 14 residues long. The chain's CDR3 is CASSLWRVNTEAFL. CDR3 nucleotide sequence: TGTGCCAGCAGTTTGTGGCGGGTGAACACTGAAGCTTTCCTT.

The chain recombines TRBV4-1 with TRBJ2-1, with 9 bases identical to TRBD1. Germline-derived CDR1 and CDR2 are MGHRA and YSYEKL. The CDR3 totals 15 residues. Germline trimming cut 4 bases from V and 9 bases from J; bases unmatched to any gene: 10. The DNA of the CDR3 is TGCGCCAGCAGCCCACAAGGGACAGGGAAACGTGAGCAGTTCTTC. It encodes CASSPQGTGKREQFF.

This clonotype was detected a few times. The genes are TRBV7-3 and TRBJ1-5; tentatively, D is TRBD1 (6 bases). The CDR3 extends over 17 amino acids. Germline V CDR1 and CDR2: SGHTA, FQGTGA. V lost 0 bases to trimming and J lost 2 bases, with 14 bases between them. The CDR3: CASSLTPTGRGNQPQHF. The DNA for the CDR3 is TGTGCCAGCAGCTTAACCCCCACAGGGCGAGGCAATCAGCCCCAGCATTTT.

The chain carries TRBV12-3 or TRBV12-4 and TRBJ2-7, with D maybe TRBD1 (6 bases). The V end lost 9 bases, the J end lost 0 bases, and 15 bases lay between the germline ends. The CDR3 totals 14 residues. The CDR3 region is CASQSGQGSYEQYF. The CDR3 DNA reads as TGTGCCAGTCAGTCGGGACAAGGCTCCTACGAGCAGTACTTC.

This clonotype was counted many times. The CDR3 DNA follows: TGTGCCAGCAGCTTAGATGAGATAGGGAGCACTGAAGCTTTCTTT. Its translation is CASSLDEIGSTEAFF. The gene calls are TRBV7-6 and TRBJ1-1; no clear D gene. V shed 1 base and J shed 4 bases, with 13 bases lying between them. This CDR3 region has 15 residues. The germline CDR1 and CDR2 sequences are SGHVS and FNYEAQ.

For this clonotype: This may arise from a read error, as a much more abundant clone is one base away. The chain is built from TRBV18 and TRBJ1-6; D gene ambiguous. CDR1 KGHSH and CDR2 LQKENI come from the germline V gene. Between the trimmed V and J ends, which lost 4 bases and 8 bases, there was a span of 9 bases. The CDR3 sequence is 13 residues long. In DNA form, the CDR3 reads TGTGCCAGCTCACAACAACGGGATTCACCCCTCCACTTT. Residues: CASSQQRDSPLHF.

The table lists this clonotype with a few counts. The genes are TRBV18 and TRBJ1-1; a weak D match, TRBD1 (5 bases). Germline loops: CDR1 KGHSH, CDR2 LQKENI. Trimming removed 0 bases at V and 0 bases at J, with 11 bases between. This CDR3 is 16 amino acids long. The CDR3 sequence: CASSPPGRALNTEAFF. CDR3 in DNA: TGTGCCAGCTCACCACCGGGCAGGGCTCTGAACACTGAAGCTTTCTTT.

This clonotype was seen many times. The V gene is TRBV28, the J gene TRBJ2-3, with D perhaps TRBD2 (5 bases). This CDR3 spans 14 amino acids. V dropped 5 bases and J dropped 2 bases, with 11 bases sitting between them. Per germline, CDR1 MDHEN and CDR2 SYDVKM. The chain's CDR3 is CASSKLGPTDTQYF. For the CDR3, the DNA is TGTGCCAGCAGTAAACTAGGGCCCACAGATACGCAGTATTTT. The variable domain in full, with the rest retrieved from reference TRBV28 and TRBJ2-3, is DVKVTQSSRYLVKRTGEKVFLECVQDMDHENMFWYRQDPGLGLRLIYFSYDVKMKEKGDIPEGYSVSREKKERFSLILESASTNQTSMYLCASSKLGPTDTQYFGPGTRLTVL.

This clonotype was recorded at least ten times. The chain couples TRBV6-2 or TRBV6-3 to TRBJ2-1, with 11 bases that match TRBD2. The CDR3 has 14 amino acids. J gave up 8 bases and V 5 bases, and 5 bases lay outside the gene matches. In germline, CDR1 is MNHEY, CDR2 SVGEGT. CDR3 sequence reads: CASSRGLAGDEQFF. The CDR3 DNA sequence: TGTGCCAGCAGTCGAGGACTAGCGGGCGATGAGCAGTTCTTC.

This clonotype was seen repeatedly, ten times or more. The rearrangement links TRBV12-3 or TRBV12-4 to TRBJ2-3; D gene ambiguous. With 5 bases removed from V and 6 bases from J, the gap between germline ends came to 6 bases. The CDR3 length is 11 residues. The CDR3 loop reads CASSRQDTQYF. DNA for the CDR3: TGTGCCAGCAGTCGCCAGGATACGCAGTATTTT.

This clonotype was seen at least ten times. The chain carries TRBV13 and TRBJ2-1; 11 nucleotides line up with TRBD2. The CDR3 has 14 residues. V gave up 4 bases and J gave up 9 bases; unmatched junction bases: 5. Per the germline V gene, CDR1 is PRHDT and CDR2 is FYEKMQ (reference sequence). CDR3 sequence: CASSSTSGRREQFF. For the CDR3, the DNA is TGTGCCAGCAGCTCTACTAGCGGGAGACGTGAGCAGTTCTTC.

The sample holds a few counts of this clonotype. The chain carries TRBV9 and TRBJ2-5; 9 bases align to TRBD2. V gave up 2 bases and J gave up 4 bases; unmatched junction bases: 3. The germline V gene has CDR1 SGDLS and CDR2 YYNGEE. The CDR3 is 14 residues long. The chain's CDR3 is CASSVAGGTETQYF. The CDR3 bases are TGTGCCAGCAGCGTTGCGGGAGGGACAGAGACCCAGTACTTC.

The chain couples TRBV4-1 to TRBJ2-1; 10 bases agree with TRBD2. V dropped 0 bases and J dropped 6; count of bases not matched to a gene: 5. The CDR3 is 16 amino acids. The germline CDR1 and CDR2 sequences are MGHRA and YSYEKL. CDR3 DNA sequence: TGCGCCAGCAGCCAAGAATACGGACTAGCGGTCAATGAGCAGTTCTTC. As protein: CASSQEYGLAVNEQFF.

The chain couples TRBV18 to TRBJ1-5, with unresolved D. CDR1 is KGHSH, CDR2 LQKENI, per germline. This CDR3 spans 15 amino acids. Trimming pared 2 bases from V and 4 bases from J, leaving 12 bases between. CDR3 amino acids: CASSPSDSVNQPQHF. CDR3 DNA: TGTGCCAGCTCACCATCCGACTCAGTGAATCAGCCCCAGCATTTT.

This clonotype was detected many times. The chain has TRBV12-3 or TRBV12-4 and TRBJ1-2; no firm D call. The CDR3 has 14 residues. V gave up 5 bases and J gave up 1 base, with 11 bases separating them. The CDR3 coding sequence is TGTGCCAGCAGTAATTTCGACGGTAACTATGGCTACACCTTC. As protein: CASSNFDGNYGYTF.

This clonotype showed up many times. This chain uses TRBV9 with TRBJ2-1; 7 nucleotides line up with TRBD2. V was clipped by 2 bases and J by 5 bases; unmatched bases: 7. Germline V CDR1 and CDR2: SGDLS, YYNGEE. This CDR3 has 15 residues. CDR3: CASSVSGIAHNEQFF. CDR3 DNA: TGTGCCAGCAGCGTGAGCGGGATAGCCCACAATGAGCAGTTCTTC.

This clonotype came up many times. This chain uses TRBV3-1 with TRBJ2-1; D call uncertain. The V gene's germline CDR1 is LGHDT and CDR2 YNNKEL (reference sequence). The CDR3 extends over 14 amino acids. V was cut by 0 bases and J by 4 bases, with 7 bases left in between. CDR3: CASSQDGVYNEQFF. DNA for the CDR3: TGTGCCAGCAGCCAAGATGGTGTTTACAATGAGCAGTTCTTC.

This clonotype showed up just a few times. The chain couples TRBV25-1 to TRBJ2-3; D might be TRBD1 (5 bases). The ends were cut back, 6 bases at V and 5 bases at J, with 21 bases in the middle. CDR3 length: 16 residues. Germline-derived CDR1 and CDR2 are MGHDK and SYGVNS. The CDR3 loop reads CASSLFGRARGDTQYF. CDR3 nucleotides: TGTGCCAGCAGCCTATTCGGCAGGGCTAGAGGAGATACGCAGTATTTT.

The sample holds many counts of this clonotype. DNA for the CDR3: TGCGCCAGCATCGGAGATCCCAATGAGCAGTTCTTC. Residues: CASIGDPNEQFF. The chain couples TRBV5-1 to TRBJ2-1; D is undetermined. This CDR3 region has 12 residues. V shed 6 bases and J shed 6 bases, with 10 bases lying between them. The germline CDR1 and CDR2 sequences are SGHRS and YFSETQ.

In its sample, this clonotype was seen many times. The V gene is TRBV5-1, the J gene TRBJ1-1; D is unclear. The CDR3 length is 13 residues. Trimming left V 5 bases short and J 1 base short, with 9 bases between. The germline V gene encodes CDR1 SGHRS and CDR2 YFSETQ. The chain's CDR3 is CASSKRTNTEAFF. Written as DNA, the CDR3 is TGCGCCAGCAGTAAAAGGACGAACACTGAAGCTTTCTTT. The whole variable domain, remainder taken from reference TRBV5-1 and TRBJ1-1, is KAGVTQTPRYLIKTRGQQVTLSCSPISGHRSVSWYQQTPGQGLQFLFEYFSETQRNKGNFPGRFSGRQFSNSRSEMNVSTLELGDSALYLCASSKRTNTEAFFGQGTRLTVV.

This clonotype was counted between two and nine times. V usage is TRBV29-1 and J usage is TRBJ2-5; no clear D. CDR3 size: 14 residues. V lost 6 bases and J lost 0, with 14 bases in between. Germline V lookup: CDR1 SQVTM, CDR2 ANQGSEA. DNA for the CDR3: TGCAGCGTCCGAATATACAAGCACCAAGAGACCCAGTACTTC. Translation: CSVRIYKHQETQYF.

A word on this clonotype: Compared with germline, one end of the junction differs, possibly owing to a read error. The gene calls are TRBV2 and TRBJ1-5, with TRBD1 matching over 8 bases. Germline values: CDR1 SNHLY, CDR2 FYNNEI. CDR3 size: 15 residues. CDR3 DNA sequence: TGCGCCAGCAGCCGGGACAGGACGAGCAATCAGCCCCAGCATTTT. This encodes CASSRDRTSNQPQHF.